The 25 T cell receptor beta chains presented below share a single source sample, sequenced in a study of identical twins. MiXCR, run by TCRdb on the 5' RACE reads, gives a single entry per CDR3 protein. The table lists 1,800,000 or so distinct CDR3 sequences, about 30% of them singletons, with over 0.25% in the top ten. Sequenced: cord blood. These receptors came from a newborn girl in good health.

The chain recombines TRBV3-1 with TRBJ2-1; D remains unclear. Germline CDR1 is LGHDT and CDR2 is YNNKEL (reference sequence). Trimming left V 0 bases short and J 0 bases short, with 12 bases between. CDR3 length: 17 amino acids. CDR3 sequence (DNA): TGTGCCAGCAGCCAAGAAGGGAAGTCGAGCTCCTACAATGAGCAGTTCTTC. Its translation: CASSQEGKSSSYNEQFF.

In DNA form, the CDR3 reads TGTGCCACCAGTGACTATGGGACAGGGGTCACTGAAGCTTTCTTT. This codes for CATSDYGTGVTEAFF. The chain has TRBV24-1 and TRBJ1-1; 10 bases line up with TRBD1. The CDR3 contains 15 residues. Germline V CDR1 and CDR2: KGHDR, SFDVKD. V lost 4 bases and J lost 4; bases outside the gene matches: 5.

This clonotype was seen a few times. The V call is TRBV29-1, the J call TRBJ2-5; D is ambiguous. V lost 4 bases and J 5 bases, leaving 8 bases between the germline ends. Germline loops: CDR1 SQVTM, CDR2 ANQGSEA. The CDR3 is made up of 11 amino acids. Written as DNA, the CDR3 is TGCAGCGTTGTAGGTCCGGAGACCCAGTACTTC. Residues: CSVVGPETQYF.

This clonotype was detected only a few times. The chain employs TRBV20-1 and TRBJ2-1; tentative D call: TRBD2 (7 bases). The assigned J gene may be wrong: the sequence end matches TRBJ2-7 better. Germline-derived CDR1 and CDR2 are DFQATT and SNEGSKA (reference sequence). This CDR3 contains 15 residues. The CDR3 protein is CSASKGGSSYNEQYF. The CDR3 DNA is TGCAGTGCTAGTAAGGGGGGGAGCTCCTACAATGAGCAGTACTTC.

This clonotype showed up many times. V and J are TRBV28 and TRBJ2-5; 8 nucleotides line up with TRBD1. Trimming at V came to 6 bases and at J to 2 bases, leaving 8 bases not matched to a gene. The CDR3 has 15 residues. The germline V gene encodes CDR1 MDHEN and CDR2 SYDVKM. In DNA form, the CDR3 reads TGTGCCAGCAGCCGAGGGACAGGCATACAAGAGACCCAGTACTTC. Translated: CASSRGTGIQETQYF.

This clonotype came up a few times. This chain uses TRBV7-9 with TRBJ2-3; 13 nucleotides agree with TRBD2. The CDR3 contains 17 residues. The germline V gene has CDR1 SEHNR and CDR2 FQNEAQ (reference sequence). The V gene end was trimmed by 5 bases and the J gene end by 0 bases; junction bases not matched to a gene: 5. The CDR3 bases are TGTGCCAGCAGCCGGACTAGCGGGGGAACTAGCACAGATACGCAGTATTTT. Translating gives CASSRTSGGTSTDTQYF.

The CDR3: CASRSFGSQSTIQYF. CDR3 bases: TGTGCCAGCAGAAGTTTCGGTTCGCAATCCACGATTCAGTACTTC. The J gene is TRBJ2-5, the V gene TRBV28; D remains ambiguous. The CDR3 is made up of 15 amino acids. Germline values: CDR1 MDHEN, CDR2 SYDVKM. Deletions cut 6 bases from V and 11 bases from J, with 25 bases between.

The chain recombines TRBV15 with TRBJ1-5, with D maybe TRBD1 (6 bases). Germline V gene sequence: CDR1 LNHNV, CDR2 YYDKDF (reference sequence). This CDR3 is 16 amino acids long. With 1 base removed from V and 7 bases from J, the gap between germline ends came to 17 bases. The CDR3, as DNA: TGTGCCACCAGCAGAGTCGGGACACCTCTAGGGCAGCCCCAGCATTTT. Translated, it gives CATSRVGTPLGQPQHF. Full variable domain (rest looked up from reference TRBV15 and TRBJ1-5): DAMVIQNPRYQVTQFGKPVTLSCSQTLNHNVMYWYQQKSSQAPKLLFHYYDKDFNNEADTPDNFQSRRPNTSFCFLDIRSPGLGDTAMYLCATSRVGTPLGQPQHFGDGTRLSIL.

V usage is TRBV20-1 and J usage is TRBJ2-2; TRBD2 matches at 7 bases. The V gene end was trimmed by 3 bases and the J gene end by 2 bases; junction bases not matched to a gene: 6. The CDR3 has 15 amino acids. The germline V gene encodes CDR1 DFQATT and CDR2 SNEGSKA (reference sequence). CDR3 sequence: CSASLGGDNTGELFF. As DNA, the CDR3 is TGCAGTGCTAGTCTGGGAGGGGATAACACCGGGGAGCTGTTTTTT.

This rearrangement joins TRBV5-1 to TRBJ1-4, with D unresolved. The germline V gene encodes CDR1 SGHRS and CDR2 YFSETQ. Between the trimmed V and J ends, which lost 5 bases and 3 bases, there was a span of 14 bases. The CDR3 covers 15 residues. The CDR3 sequence: CASSYGDMANEKLFF. The CDR3 coding sequence is TGCGCCAGCAGTTATGGGGATATGGCTAATGAAAAACTGTTTTTT. Full variable domain (remainder filled in from reference TRBV5-1 and TRBJ1-4): KAGVTQTPRYLIKTRGQQVTLSCSPISGHRSVSWYQQTPGQGLQFLFEYFSETQRNKGNFPGRFSGRQFSNSRSEMNVSTLELGDSALYLCASSYGDMANEKLFFGSGTQLSVL.

The V call is TRBV7-2, the J call TRBJ1-1; 9 bases match TRBD1. V was pared by 1 base and J by 0 bases, with 9 bases of the junction left unmatched. The CDR3 totals 18 residues. The germline V gene has CDR1 SGHTA and CDR2 FQGNSA. DNA of the CDR3: TGTGCCAGCAGCTTAGAAGTAACAGGGGGCCGGGTGAACACTGAAGCTTTCTTT. Protein product: CASSLEVTGGRVNTEAFF.

This clonotype was seen a handful of times. The chain combines TRBV4-2 with TRBJ2-3; D unclear. The CDR3 spans 14 residues. Trimming removed 1 base from V and 2 bases from J, with 7 bases in between. The V gene's germline CDR1 is LGHNA and CDR2 YNFKEQ. CDR3 sequence: CASSQAQLTDTQYF. In DNA, the CDR3 is TGTGCCAGCAGCCAAGCACAACTCACAGATACGCAGTATTTT.

Regarding this clonotype: At one of its ends the junction is not consistent with the germline gene, which may arise from a read error. The chain combines TRBV7-7 with TRBJ1-6, with a tentative D call TRBD1 (6 bases). This CDR3 comprises 14 residues. The germline gives CDR1 SSHAT, CDR2 FNYEAQ (reference sequence). CDR3 sequence reads: CASSLGGYDSPLHF. The DNA for the CDR3 is TGTGCTAGCAGCTTAGGGGGGTATGATTCACCCCTCCACTTT.

The chain combines TRBV29-1 with TRBJ1-2; maybe TRBD1 (5 bases). V was clipped by 6 bases and J by 7 bases, with 15 bases between them. Germline V gene data show CDR1 as SQVTM and CDR2 as ANQGSEA. The CDR3 extends over 12 amino acids. The CDR3 sequence is CSVPMGPGGYTF. The CDR3, as DNA: TGCAGCGTGCCTATGGGGCCAGGTGGCTACACCTTC.

The chain joins TRBV5-1 to TRBJ2-5; 7 bases line up with TRBD2. The CDR3 runs to 16 residues. Trimming at V came to 0 bases and at J to 0 bases, leaving 5 bases not matched to a gene. Per the germline V gene, CDR1 is SGHRS and CDR2 is YFSETQ. The CDR3 spells CASSLAGLGYQETQYF. As DNA, the CDR3 is TGCGCCAGCAGCTTGGCAGGACTAGGGTACCAAGAGACCCAGTACTTC.

The V call is TRBV20-1, the J call TRBJ2-7, with 9 bases aligning to TRBD2. The CDR3 has 15 residues. The J segment lost 0 bases and the V segment lost 4 bases, leaving 7 bases of the junction unmatched. Germline V gene sequence: CDR1 DFQATT, CDR2 SNEGSKA (reference sequence). The CDR3 spells CSATKSGRSSYEQYF. The DNA for the CDR3 is TGCAGTGCTACCAAGAGCGGGAGGAGCTCCTACGAGCAGTACTTC.

This chain uses TRBV20-1 with TRBJ2-3; D may be TRBD1 (5 bases). Germline CDR1 DFQATT, CDR2 SNEGSKA (reference sequence). Trimming pared 1 base from V and 7 bases from J, leaving 21 bases between. This CDR3 region has 16 residues. In nucleotides, the CDR3 is TGCAGTGCTAGAGTGAAACAGATTTGGACACAGTATACGCAGTATTTT. Amino acids: CSARVKQIWTQYTQYF.

The rearrangement joins TRBV4-1 to TRBJ1-1; 7 positions agree with TRBD1. CDR1 is MGHRA and CDR2 is YSYEKL in the germline V gene. With 0 bases clipped from V and 10 bases from J, the junction kept 14 bases outside the gene matches. This CDR3 has 16 amino acids. In DNA form, the CDR3 reads TGCGCCAGCAGCCAAGATAGTTTTTTGACAGGGAGGGTAGCTTTCTTT. Translating gives CASSQDSFLTGRVAFF.

This sequence joins TRBV6-1 and TRBJ2-2, with 9 bases aligning to TRBD2. V shed 5 bases, J shed 4 bases, and the junction held 5 bases outside the gene matches. Germline values: CDR1 MNHNS, CDR2 SASEGT. The CDR3 is 15 amino acids. CDR3 nucleotides: TGTGCCAGCAGTTCCAGCGGGGGGACCACCGGGGAGCTGTTTTTT. Residues: CASSSSGGTTGELFF.

The J gene is TRBJ2-1, the V gene TRBV6-1; D unclear. The ends were cut back, 5 bases at V and 8 bases at J, with 19 bases in the middle. CDR1 is MNHNS and CDR2 is SASEGT in the germline V gene. This CDR3 comprises 15 residues. This CDR3 is CASSTTPSISDEQFF. CDR3 in DNA: TGTGCCAGCAGTACCACCCCAAGTATCAGCGATGAGCAGTTCTTC.

The CDR3 sequence is CASSVGTIETQYF. CDR3 bases: TGTGCCAGCAGCGTGGGGACTATAGAGACCCAGTACTTC. The chain is built from TRBV7-2 and TRBJ2-7; 7 bases match TRBD2. The assigned J gene may be wrong: the sequence end matches TRBJ2-5 better. From germline, CDR1 is SGHTA and CDR2 FQGNSA. This CDR3 spans 13 amino acids.

This clonotype appeared a few times. The V and J genes are TRBV6-2 or TRBV6-3 and TRBJ1-1; D is uncertain. Germline CDR1 and CDR2: MNHEY and SVGEGT. V was trimmed by 2 bases and J by 0 bases, leaving 7 bases between them. The CDR3 extends over 14 amino acids. The CDR3 loop is CASSYKGLNTEAFF. The CDR3 DNA sequence: TGTGCCAGCAGTTACAAGGGATTGAACACTGAAGCTTTCTTT.

The gene calls are TRBV27 and TRBJ2-5; either TRBD1 or TRBD2 may fit D (5 bases each). Germline V lookup: CDR1 MNHEY, CDR2 SMNVEV (reference sequence). V lost 3 bases to trimming and J lost 3 bases, with 11 bases between them. CDR3 size: 14 residues. The CDR3: CASSFRDGKETQYF. CDR3 nucleotides: TGTGCCAGCAGTTTTAGGGACGGTAAAGAGACCCAGTACTTC.

The table lists this clonotype with a few counts. The chain employs TRBV5-1 and TRBJ2-3, with 7 bases that match TRBD2. V gave up 4 bases and J gave up 1 base; unmatched junction bases: 15. The CDR3 is 18 amino acids. CDR1 and CDR2 (germline): SGHRS, YFSETQ. The CDR3 loop is CASSVFHSPGRGTDTQYF. The CDR3 DNA is TGCGCCAGCAGCGTGTTTCACTCCCCAGGGAGGGGCACAGATACGCAGTATTTT.

The V and J genes are TRBV6-1 and TRBJ2-7; D gene uncertain. The length of the CDR3 is 13 residues. Trimming shortened V by 2 bases and J by 3 bases, and 8 bases separated the two germline ends. Germline CDR1 reads MNHNS; CDR2 reads SASEGT. The CDR3 sequence: CASSENSLYEQYF. The CDR3, as DNA: TGTGCCAGCAGTGAAAATAGTCTCTACGAGCAGTACTTC.